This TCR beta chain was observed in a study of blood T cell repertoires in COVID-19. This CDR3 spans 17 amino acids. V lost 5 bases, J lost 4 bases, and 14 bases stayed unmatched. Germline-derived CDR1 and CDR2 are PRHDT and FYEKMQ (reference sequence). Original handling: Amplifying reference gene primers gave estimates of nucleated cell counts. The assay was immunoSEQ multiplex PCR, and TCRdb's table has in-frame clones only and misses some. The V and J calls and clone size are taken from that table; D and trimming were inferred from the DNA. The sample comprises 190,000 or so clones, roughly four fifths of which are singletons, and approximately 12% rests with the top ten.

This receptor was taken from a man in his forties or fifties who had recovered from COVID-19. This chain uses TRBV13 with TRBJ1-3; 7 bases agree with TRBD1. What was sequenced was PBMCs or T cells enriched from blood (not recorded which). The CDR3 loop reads CASSKLLPRGSGNTIYF. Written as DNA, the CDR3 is TGTGCCAGCAGCAAACTCTTACCCAGGGGGTCGGGAAACACCATATATTTT.